The 8 T cell receptor beta chains listed next were all sequenced from one sample in a study of blood T cell repertoires in COVID-19. Assay: immunoSEQ multiplex PCR; the TCRdb copy retains only in-frame clones and omits some. The table lists more than 13,000 clones, around 90% of them singletons. Specimen: peripheral blood. These TCRs come from a human donor in a cohort sampled during active COVID-19.

The chain combines TRBV4-3 with TRBJ2-3, with TRBD2 matching 10 bases. Germline V gene lookup returns CDR1 LGHNA and CDR2 YSLEER. The trim removed 0 bases at V and 2 bases at J, leaving 8 bases unmatched. The CDR3 totals 18 residues. The CDR3 loop reads CASSQDQGSGGHTDTQYF. The CDR3 bases are TGCGCCAGCAGCCAAGATCAGGGTAGCGGGGGGCACACAGATACGCAGTATTTT.

The V and J genes are TRBV3-1 (or the pseudogene TRBV3-2) and TRBJ1-2; D possibly corresponds to TRBD1 (6 bases). Trimming left V 1 base short and J 3 bases short, with 12 bases between. This CDR3 spans 15 amino acids. The V gene's germline CDR1 is LGHDT and CDR2 YNNKEL (reference sequence). The CDR3 region has the DNA TGTGCCAGCAGCCAAGTTGGGGGCTGCCACTATGGCTACACCTTC. This sequence encodes CASSQVGGCHYGYTF.

This chain links TRBV2 with TRBJ2-5, with 9 bases matching TRBD2. Germline-derived CDR1 and CDR2 are SNHLY and FYNNEI. This CDR3 has 18 residues. V was clipped by 4 bases and J by 3 bases; unmatched bases: 15. For the CDR3, the DNA is TGTGCCAGCAGTGGGGTAGCGGGAGCCGTCAAGGTAGAAGAGACCCAGTACTTC. Its translation: CASSGVAGAVKVEETQYF.

The V gene is TRBV7-8, the J gene TRBJ2-2; TRBD2 matches 9 bases. Germline values: CDR1 SGHVS, CDR2 FQNEAQ. V gave up 4 bases and J gave up 4 bases; unmatched junction bases: 4. CDR3 size: 15 residues. CDR3 nucleotide sequence: TGTGCCAGCAGCTCCATAGCGGGAGTCACCGGGGAGCTGTTTTTT. It encodes CASSSIAGVTGELFF.

V gene TRBV12-3 or TRBV12-4 combines with J gene TRBJ1-6; no clear D gene. Trimming left V 1 base short and J 9 bases short, with 7 bases between. The CDR3 consists of 13 residues. CDR3 loop: CASSLGQISPLHF. CDR3 nucleotides: TGTGCCAGCAGTTTAGGGCAGATTTCACCCCTCCACTTT.

The chain is built from TRBV11-3 and TRBJ2-1; D perhaps matches TRBD2 (6 bases). The CDR3 runs 17 residues. The V gene lost 4 bases and the J gene lost 0 bases, with 16 bases spanning the gap. Germline V gene data show CDR1 as SGHNT and CDR2 as YENEEA. The CDR3 sequence is CASSSTGTFSSYNEQFF. The CDR3 coding sequence is TGTGCCAGCAGCTCCACCGGGACTTTTAGCTCCTACAATGAGCAGTTCTTC.

This sequence joins TRBV6-5 and TRBJ2-7; 7 positions agree with TRBD2. The CDR3 loop spans 14 amino acids. The J segment lost 4 bases and the V segment lost 7 bases, leaving 10 bases of the junction unmatched. CDR1 is MNHEY and CDR2 is SVGAGI in the germline V gene. CDR3 sequence: CASTTRLAGYEQYF. CDR3 in DNA: TGTGCCAGCACAACGAGACTAGCCGGGTACGAGCAGTACTTC.

CDR3 in amino acids: CASSLTGHYEQYF. The CDR3, as DNA: TGTGCCAGCAGTTTAACAGGGCACTACGAGCAGTACTTC. The chain carries TRBV28 and TRBJ2-7; perhaps TRBD1 as D (6 bases). This CDR3 has 13 amino acids. Germline values: CDR1 MDHEN, CDR2 SYDVKM. Deletions cut 2 bases from V and 3 bases from J, with 8 bases between.